There are many counts of the clone carrying this T cell receptor (beta chain). The data derive from a study of CD8 T cells in ankylosing spondylitis. This CDR3 is built from 13 residues. The V gene lost 0 bases and the J gene lost 7 bases, with 8 bases spanning the gap. Per germline, CDR1 SGDLS and CDR2 YYNGEE. Quantitative 5'-RACE with molecular barcodes was used to make the TCR beta libraries. TCRdb reanalysed the 5' RACE reads using MiXCR and keeps one entry per CDR3 protein. The table includes 7,600 or so distinct CDR3 sequences, roughly 2.8% detected once. The rearrangement links TRBV9 to TRBJ1-5; D call uncertain. Source material: blood, either unsorted or a sorted T cell fraction (not recorded which). The TCR originated in a female donor with ankylosing spondylitis or in good health (not recorded which). The CDR3 region is CASSVVEGQPQHF. The CDR3 nucleotides read TGTGCCAGCAGCGTAGTCGAGGGCCAGCCCCAGCATTTT.